Listed below are T cell receptor beta chains from one sample, sequenced in a study of shared clonotypes between healthy human individuals. Method: immunoSEQ multiplex PCR; TCRdb's copy keeps in-frame clones and lacks some. The profile shows about 680,000 clones, about 91% of them singletons. The sample consisted of naive CD8+ T cells sorted from blood. These receptors were taken from a man aged 25-45 years in good health. CDR3s include the opening cysteine and the closing phenylalanine or tryptophan. A D gene is named only where the DNA matches it firmly. For some rows the clone size is stated as once, few or many, or as a class when expanded; others skip it.

12 NA once TRBJ2-7 TRBV6-5 CASSYSGDEQYF TGTGCCAGCAGTTACAGTGGGGACGAGCAGTACTTC
18 TRBD2 NA TRBJ2-3 TRBV4-1 CASSQGHALSGRTDTQYF TGCGCCAGCAGCCAAGGCCACGCTCTTAGCGGGAGGACAGATACGCAGTATTTT
14 TRBD1 NA TRBJ2-7 TRBV30 CAWSQGAGPYEQYF TGTGCCTGGAGTCAGGGGGCGGGGCCCTACGAGCAGTACTTC
15 TRBD1 NA TRBJ1-1 TRBV11-1 CASSPWTGDATEAFF TGTGCCAGCAGCCCCTGGACAGGGGACGCCACTGAAGCTTTCTTT
15 NA NA TRBJ1-5 TRBV19 CASSTKTGGPQPQHF TGTGCCAGTAGTACAAAGACAGGAGGCCCCCAGCCCCAGCATTTT
14 NA NA TRBJ2-5 TRBV4-1 CASSPRTAEETQYF TGCGCCAGCAGCCCTAGGACAGCAGAAGAGACCCAGTACTTC
16 TRBD1 NA TRBJ1-5 TRBV4-2 CASSQDRQGAGQPQHF TGTGCCAGCAGCCAAGATCGACAGGGGGCAGGTCAGCCCCAGCATTTT
17 TRBD2 NA TRBJ2-1 TRBV29-1 CSVEGLLADSSYNEQFF TGCAGCGTTGAGGGTTTACTAGCGGACAGCTCCTACAATGAGCAGTTCTTC
19 NA once TRBJ2-6 TRBV19 CASSTLEAGMVSGANVLTF TGTGCCAGTAGTACCCTTGAGGCAGGGATGGTTTCTGGGGCCAACGTCCTGACTTTC
15 NA NA TRBJ2-5 TRBV19 CASSWRDKGWETQYF TGTGCCAGTAGCTGGCGGGACAAGGGGTGGGAGACCCAGTACTTC
18 TRBD2 NA TRBJ2-2 TRBV7-6 CASSSRGSGRVNTGELFF TGTGCCAGCAGCTCCCGGGGTAGCGGGAGGGTCAACACCGGGGAGCTGTTTTTT
16 NA once TRBJ2-5 TRBV11-2 CASSLDRLWGQETQYF TGTGCCAGCAGCTTAGACCGCCTATGGGGCCAAGAGACCCAGTACTTC
14 NA NA TRBJ2-4 TRBV10-1 CASPPGDCENIQYF TGCGCCAGCCCCCCAGGGGACTGTGAAAACATTCAGTACTTC
15 TRBD2 NA TRBJ2-7 TRBV7-9 CASSGGDGTAYEQYF TGTGCCAGCAGCGGGGGGGATGGCACCGCCTACGAGCAGTACTTC
15 NA NA TRBJ2-2 TRBV19 CASSTDTRNTGELFF TGTGCCAGTAGCACCGACACAAGGAACACCGGGGAGCTGTTTTTT
15 TRBD1 NA TRBJ2-5 TRBV28 CASSTDWDREETQYF TGTGCCAGCAGTACCGACTGGGACAGGGAAGAGACCCAGTACTTC
14 NA few TRBJ2-7 TRBV2 CASLEIQGSGEQYF TGTGCCAGTCTCGAAATCCAGGGATCTGGCGAGCAGTACTTC
17 TRBD2 NA TRBJ2-7 TRBV4-1 CASSSILAGPPLLEQYF TGCGCCAGCAGCTCGATCCTAGCGGGACCCCCATTGTTAGAGCAGTACTTC
15 NA NA TRBJ1-2 TRBV28 CASSALLLWRHGYTF TGTGCCAGCAGTGCACTTCTTCTGTGGCGACATGGCTACACCTTC
14 TRBD1 NA TRBJ1-1 TRBV5-1 CASSLGTEALGAFF TGCGCCAGCAGCCTTGGGACAGAAGCTTTAGGAGCTTTCTTT
16 TRBD1 NA TRBJ1-4 TRBV19 CASSTGQGATNEKLFF TGTGCCAGTAGTACAGGACAGGGGGCAACTAATGAAAAACTGTTTTTT
16 NA once TRBJ2-7 TRBV21-1 CASSKGDRGGTYEQYF TGTGCCAGCAGCAAAGGGGACAGGGGGGGTACCTACGAGCAGTACTTC
14 TRBD1 NA TRBJ1-5 TRBV9 CASSGGQGGEPQHF TGTGCCAGCAGCGGGGGACAGGGGGGCGAGCCCCAGCATTTT
16 TRBD1 NA TRBJ2-5 TRBV2 CASSEWGTGLQETQYF TGTGCCAGCAGTGAGTGGGGGACAGGTCTCCAAGAGACCCAGTACTTC
15 NA once TRBJ2-1 TRBV7-6 CASSSAGEGSNEQFF TGTGCCAGCAGCTCAGCGGGCGAGGGCTCCAATGAGCAGTTCTTC
16 NA NA TRBJ2-1 TRBV4-3 CASSQDEGVGFNEQFF TGCGCCAGCAGCCAAGATGAGGGGGTAGGATTTAATGAGCAGTTCTTC
19 TRBD2 NA TRBJ2-3 TRBV5-4 CASSLLPGLALSSTDTQYF TGTGCCAGCAGCTTACTGCCGGGACTAGCGCTCTCTAGCACAGATACGCAGTATTTT
12 NA NA TRBJ2-7 TRBV27 CASSLLGDEQYF TGTGCCAGCAGTCTGCTGGGGGATGAGCAGTACTTC
13 NA NA TRBJ1-1 TRBV7-9 CASSRGINTEAFF TGTGCCAGCAGCAGGGGTATTAACACTGAAGCTTTCTTT
16 TRBD2 NA TRBJ2-7 TRBV7-9 CASSRTTSGSPHEQYF TGTGCCAGCAGCCGTACGACTAGCGGGAGTCCCCACGAGCAGTACTTC
16 NA NA TRBJ2-2 TRBV18 CASSPSGGQPPGELFF TGTGCCAGCTCACCATCCGGAGGACAGCCCCCCGGGGAGCTGTTTTTT
17 TRBD2 NA TRBJ2-4 TRBV18 CASSPQGTSGRANIQYF TGTGCCAGCTCACCACAGGGGACTAGCGGGAGGGCAAACATTCAGTACTTC
13 NA NA TRBJ2-3 TRBV7-9 CASSLVGTHLGYF TGTGCCAGCAGCTTAGTGGGGACTCATCTGGGGTATTTT
15 NA NA TRBJ2-5 TRBV15 CATSRDRSWGETQYF TGTGCCACCAGCAGAGATAGGAGCTGGGGGGAGACCCAGTACTTC
12 NA NA TRBJ1-2 TRBV6-5 CASSYGGRGYTF TGTGCCAGCAGTTATGGGGGCCGAGGCTACACCTTC
15 NA NA TRBJ2-6 TRBV7-9 CASSLSNSGANVLTF TGTGCCAGCAGCTTGAGCAACTCTGGGGCCAACGTCCTGACTTTC
16 TRBD1 NA TRBJ1-1 TRBV4-1 CASSHPGQGLDTEAFF TGCGCCAGCAGCCATCCGGGACAGGGATTGGACACTGAAGCTTTCTTT
12 TRBD1 NA TRBJ2-7 TRBV11-2 CASSQGAAEQYF TGTGCCAGCAGCCAGGGGGCGGCTGAGCAGTACTTC
15 NA NA TRBJ2-1 TRBV4-1 CASSQLGTPLNEQFF TGCGCCAGCAGCCAACTGGGGACGCCTTTGAATGAGCAGTTCTTC
15 TRBD2 NA TRBJ2-5 TRBV27 CASSQFLAEQETQYF TGTGCCAGCAGTCAATTCCTAGCGGAACAAGAGACCCAGTACTTC
15 NA NA TRBJ2-2 TRBV5-1 CASSLEVEYTGELFF TGCGCCAGCAGCTTGGAGGTGGAGTACACCGGGGAGCTGTTTTTT
15 TRBD2 NA TRBJ2-5 TRBV19 CASSTGIAGSETQYF TGTGCCAGTAGTACTGGGATAGCGGGAAGCGAGACCCAGTACTTC
15 TRBD1 NA TRBJ2-7 TRBV27 CASSPRQGASYEQYF TGTGCCAGCAGTCCGCGACAGGGGGCTTCGTACGAGCAGTACTTC
14 TRBD1 NA TRBJ1-1 TRBV27 CASSFVGGFTEAFF TGTGCCAGCAGTTTTGTAGGGGGCTTCACTGAAGCTTTCTTT
16 TRBD1 NA TRBJ2-3 TRBV4-1 CASSQADRGNTDTQYF TGCGCCAGCAGCCAAGCAGACAGGGGAAACACAGATACGCAGTATTTT
17 TRBD2 NA TRBJ2-3 TRBV27 CASSFWASGSLVDTQYF TGTGCCAGCAGTTTTTGGGCTAGCGGGAGTCTCGTAGATACGCAGTATTTT
14 NA NA TRBJ2-1 TRBV9 CASSVEDSYNEQFF TGTGCCAGCAGCGTAGAGGATTCCTACAATGAGCAGTTCTTC
16 TRBD2 NA TRBJ2-1 TRBV29-1 CSVEDPGLALYNEQFF TGCAGCGTTGAAGATCCCGGACTAGCGCTATACAATGAGCAGTTCTTC
19 TRBD2 NA TRBJ2-2 TRBV27 CASSLRKGLAGGVTGELFF TGTGCCAGCAGTTTAAGAAAAGGACTAGCGGGAGGGGTCACCGGGGAGCTGTTTTTT
14 NA NA TRBJ1-4 TRBV30 CAWSLTGLNEKLFF TGTGCCTGGAGTTTGACGGGACTTAATGAAAAACTGTTTTTT
15 TRBD2 few TRBJ2-1 TRBV7-2 CASSYPGLAAHEQFF TGTGCCAGCAGCTACCCAGGACTAGCCGCGCATGAGCAGTTCTTC
15 TRBD1 NA TRBJ2-7 TRBV15 CATSRDRGRGYEQYF TGTGCCACCAGCAGGGACAGGGGACGGGGCTACGAGCAGTACTTC
15 NA NA TRBJ1-1 TRBV27 CASSQTTLLNTEAFF TGTGCCAGCAGCCAAACGACATTATTGAACACTGAAGCTTTCTTT
16 NA once TRBJ2-7 TRBV5-4 CASSFLVGTKGYEQYF TGTGCCAGCAGCTTTCTAGTAGGCACGAAGGGCTACGAGCAGTACTTC
13 NA NA TRBJ2-7 TRBV11-2 CASRPPGQDEQYF TGTGCCAGCAGACCCCCCGGACAAGACGAGCAGTACTTC